Below, one TCR beta chain is given with its context. Its antigen is currently not known. No per-base quality is available; no much larger clone lies one base away. Within the sample, other DNA sequences also encode this same CDR3. The trial excluded patients who had a history of autoimmune disease or were on systemic immunosuppression. In every dose cohort, peripheral blood was drawn for TCR sequencing at baseline, cycle 4 day 1, and cycle 7 day 1. Samples came from an open-label, multicenter, first-in-human phase I dose-escalation trial of ivuxolimab. Adults with locally advanced or metastatic head and neck squamous cell, hepatocellular, melanoma or renal cell carcinoma were enrolled in the trial. Before TCR sequencing, CD4+ T cells and CD8+ T cells were sorted from peripheral blood as separate populations. To sequence the TCRbeta CDR3 region, genomic DNA was isolated from the sorted cells. TCRbeta CDR3 regions were sequenced using the immunoSEQ Assay. Here the immuneACCESS table is served through TCRdb, limited to in-frame sequences with V and J called. Missing clones are a known gap in these copies; in checked studies unresolved V genes cover under half, and the rest lacks a known reason. This sample gives more than 65,000 clones in total; nearly 90% of them show up just once. The ten most abundant clones make up roughly 0.7% of the sample.

From the cysteine up to the phenylalanine, the CDR3 has a length of 14 residues. Only the CDR3 region is kept as DNA, spanning 42 bases read in frame from base 1. The germline V gene yields MGHDK for CDR1 and SYGVNS for CDR2. After removal of 8 bases from V and 3 bases from J, the junction retains 7 bases not matched to a gene. This entry belongs to a study of OX40 agonist ivuxolimab in advanced cancers. Background for the entire study: The costimulatory receptor OX40 (CD134) was targeted by ivuxolimab, a fully human IgG2 agonistic monoclonal antibody. Intravenous ivuxolimab was administered to patients every 2 weeks at six dose levels: 0.01, 0.1, 0.3, 1.5, 3 and 10 mg/kg. Among the roughly 50 dose-escalation patients, 19 had hepatocellular carcinoma, around 15 melanoma, 9 renal cell carcinoma and 9 head and neck cancer. A male proportion of 75% to 85% and a mean age of around 60 years, ranging from about 20 to 79, were recorded for the dose-escalation cohort. Prior anti-PD-1, anti-PD-L1 or anti-CTLA-4 therapy was permitted, and checkpoint inhibitors had been received by 30% to 40% of dose-escalation patients. Partial responses occurred in three dose-escalation patients, of whom one had hepatocellular carcinoma and two had cutaneous melanoma. Peripheral TCRbeta sequencing was intended to test whether TCR sequence diversity was altered and clonal T-cell expansion was caused by ivuxolimab. The paper describes the monotherapy dose-escalation part (N = 52 patients) of the phase I trial of ivuxolimab. Broader findings and caveats from the paper: After ivuxolimab, more expanded clones were found on average in CD8+ T cells than in CD4+ T cells. Low levels of normalized T-cell clonal expansion were also seen in some nonresponding patients. Partial responders in the 0.1-3.0 mg/kg groups had among the lowest normalized peripheral clonal expansion, especially among CD8+ T cells. At doses from 0.1 to 3.0 mg/kg, clonal expansion was seen in both CD4+ and CD8+ blood T cells between baseline and week 6. Which antigens the clonally expanded peripheral T cells were specific for was not determined.

Recombination joined TRBV25-1 with TRBJ1-5; 7 central nucleotides agree with TRBD1. The material sequenced was CD4+ or CD8+ T cells sorted from blood, taken in a trial of the OX40 agonist ivuxolimab. The sequence derives from an adult with an advanced solid tumor such as melanoma, head and neck, liver or kidney cancer. The DNA sequence reads TGTGCCAGCTCGCAACAGGGGTACAATCAGCCCCAGCATTTT. It translates as CASSQQGYNQPQHF.